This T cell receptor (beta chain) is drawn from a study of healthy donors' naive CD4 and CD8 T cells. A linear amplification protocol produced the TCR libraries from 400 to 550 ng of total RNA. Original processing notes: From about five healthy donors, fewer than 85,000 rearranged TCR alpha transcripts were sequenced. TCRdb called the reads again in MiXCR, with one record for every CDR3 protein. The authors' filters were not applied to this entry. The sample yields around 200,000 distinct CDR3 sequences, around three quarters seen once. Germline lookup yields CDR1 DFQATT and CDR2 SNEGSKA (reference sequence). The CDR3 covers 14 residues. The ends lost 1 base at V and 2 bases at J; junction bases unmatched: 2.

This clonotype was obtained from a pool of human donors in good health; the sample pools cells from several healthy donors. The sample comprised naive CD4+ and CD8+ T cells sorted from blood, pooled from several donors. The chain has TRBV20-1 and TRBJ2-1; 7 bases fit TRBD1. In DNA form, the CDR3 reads TGCAGTGCTAGAGTGCAGGGGGCCTACAATGAGCAGTTCTTC. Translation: CSARVQGAYNEQFF.